This TCR beta chain appears in the sequencing data of a study of cytomegalovirus exposure and HLA in healthy donors. Study-level points and caveats: Immune exposure data for these donors was limited to CMV serostatus.

Trimming removed 3 bases from V and 1 base from J, with 10 bases in between. This CDR3 comprises 15 residues. Germline lookup yields CDR1 MNHEY and CDR2 SMNVEV (reference sequence). Regarding this clone: Its specificity is not known.

The primer mix had 60 Vbeta and 13 Jbeta primers. The data were produced by immunoSEQ multiplex PCR, yet TCRdb's version contains in-frame clones alone and is incomplete. Among about 130,000 clones listed, less than 85% were seen once. Sequencing was carried out using PBMCs. The chain carries TRBV27 and TRBJ2-1; TRBD2 might be the D (6 bases). This TCR was sampled from a man between 18 and 29 years old in good health and CMV-seropositive. CDR3 DNA sequence: TGTGCCAGCAGTTTGGGACTGGCTTCCTACAATGAGCAGTTCTTC. Protein product: CASSLGLASYNEQFF.